The text below deals with one TCR beta chain. These data originate in a study of PD-1 blockade in classical Hodgkin lymphoma. No patient escaped relapse after autologous stem cell transplantation, and brentuximab vedotin exposure varied. PBMCs, once thawed, yielded CD8+ T cells isolated by magnetic negative selection. The protocol was immunoSEQ multiplex PCR, while the TCRdb copy is restricted to in-frame clones and leaves out a portion. Found here are around 12,000 clones, 70% to 85% of them singletons; the top ten hold roughly 25%. After removal of 3 bases from V and 2 bases from J, the junction contained 12 bases not matched to a gene. From germline, CDR1 is LNHNV and CDR2 YYDKDF (reference sequence). The CDR3 sequence is 18 residues long.

The clonotype was recovered from a human donor with classical Hodgkin lymphoma. Material: CD8+ T cells from blood, obtained at baseline. The J gene is TRBJ2-3, the V gene TRBV15; 9 nucleotides match TRBD2. The CDR3 DNA reads as TGTGCCACCAGCAGTTCCCTAGCGCGGGGGGGGGACACAGATACGCAGTATTTT. Encoded protein: CATSSSLARGGDTDTQYF. Looking up the rest from reference TRBV15 and TRBJ2-3 gives the full variable domain: DAMVIQNPRYQVTQFGKPVTLSCSQTLNHNVMYWYQQKSSQAPKLLFHYYDKDFNNEADTPDNFQSRRPNTSFCFLDIRSPGLGDTAMYLCATSSSLARGGDTDTQYFGPGTRLTVL.